This record concerns one T cell receptor beta chain sequence. This specimen belongs to a study of T cells in narcolepsy. Generated by immunoSEQ multiplex PCR, the TCRdb table keeps only in-frame clones and is missing some. Of some 10,000 clones in the sample, 65% to 80% were seen once. The sample taken for sequencing was CD45RA- memory CD8+ T cells from PBMCs. This TCR came from a human donor with narcolepsy.

The CDR3: CASSEDSTGELFF. The CDR3, as DNA: TGTGCCAGCAGTGAGGACAGCACCGGGGAGCTGTTTTTT. V gene TRBV6-4 combines with J gene TRBJ2-2, with a possible D match to TRBD1 (6 bases). V dropped 3 bases and J dropped 4 bases, with 6 bases sitting between them. From germline, CDR1 is MRHNA and CDR2 SNTAGT. This CDR3 has 13 amino acids.